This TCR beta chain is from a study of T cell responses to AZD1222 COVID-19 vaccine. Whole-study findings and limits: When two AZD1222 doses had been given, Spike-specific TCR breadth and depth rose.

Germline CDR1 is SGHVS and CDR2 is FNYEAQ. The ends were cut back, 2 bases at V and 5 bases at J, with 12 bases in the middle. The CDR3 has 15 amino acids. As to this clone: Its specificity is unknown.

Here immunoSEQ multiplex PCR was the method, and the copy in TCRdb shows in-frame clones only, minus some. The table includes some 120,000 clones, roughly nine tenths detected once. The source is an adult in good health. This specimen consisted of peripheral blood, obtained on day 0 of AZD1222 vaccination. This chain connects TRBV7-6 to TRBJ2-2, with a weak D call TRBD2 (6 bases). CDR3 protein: CASSLTGSGTGELFF. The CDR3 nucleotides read TGTGCCAGCAGCTTAACCGGGAGCGGGACCGGGGAGCTGTTTTTT.